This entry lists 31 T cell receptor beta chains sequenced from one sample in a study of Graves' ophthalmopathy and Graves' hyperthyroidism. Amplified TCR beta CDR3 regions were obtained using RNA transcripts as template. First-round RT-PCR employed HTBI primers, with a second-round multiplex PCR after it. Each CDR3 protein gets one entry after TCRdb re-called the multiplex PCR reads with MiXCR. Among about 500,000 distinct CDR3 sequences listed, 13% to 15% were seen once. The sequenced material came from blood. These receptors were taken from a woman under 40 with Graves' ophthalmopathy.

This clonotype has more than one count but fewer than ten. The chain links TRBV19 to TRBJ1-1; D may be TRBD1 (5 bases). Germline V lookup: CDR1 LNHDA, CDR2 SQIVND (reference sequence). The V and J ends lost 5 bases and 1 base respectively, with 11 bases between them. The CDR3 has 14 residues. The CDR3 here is CASSVGPGNTEAFF. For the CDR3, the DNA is TGTGCCAGTAGTGTGGGGCCAGGGAACACTGAAGCTTTCTTT.

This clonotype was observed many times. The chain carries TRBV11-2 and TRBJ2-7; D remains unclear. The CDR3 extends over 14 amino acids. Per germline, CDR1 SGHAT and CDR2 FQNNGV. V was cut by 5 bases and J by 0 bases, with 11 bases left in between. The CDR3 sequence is CASSGRQVSYEQYF. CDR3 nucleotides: TGTGCCAGCAGCGGCCGGCAGGTCTCCTACGAGCAGTACTTC.

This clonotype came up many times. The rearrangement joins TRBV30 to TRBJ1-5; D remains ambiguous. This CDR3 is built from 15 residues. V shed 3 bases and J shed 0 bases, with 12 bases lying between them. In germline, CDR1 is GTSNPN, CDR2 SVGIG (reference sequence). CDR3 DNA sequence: TGTGCCTGGAGGACTGCGGGCTCTAGCAATCAGCCCCAGCATTTT. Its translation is CAWRTAGSSNQPQHF.

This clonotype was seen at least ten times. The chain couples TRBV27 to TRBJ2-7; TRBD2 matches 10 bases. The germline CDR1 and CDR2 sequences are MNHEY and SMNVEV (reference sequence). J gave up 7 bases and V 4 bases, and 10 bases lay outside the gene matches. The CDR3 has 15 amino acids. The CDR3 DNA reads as TGTGCCAGCAGTTCACTAGCGGGACCGGATTGGGAGCAGTACTTC. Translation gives CASSSLAGPDWEQYF.

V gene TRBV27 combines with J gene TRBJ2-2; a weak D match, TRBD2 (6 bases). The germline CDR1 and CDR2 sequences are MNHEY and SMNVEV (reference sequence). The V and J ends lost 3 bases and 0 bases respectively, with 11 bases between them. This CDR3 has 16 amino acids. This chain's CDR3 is CASSFGGRSNTGELFF. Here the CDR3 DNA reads TGTGCCAGCAGTTTCGGGGGACGGTCGAACACCGGGGAGCTGTTTTTT.

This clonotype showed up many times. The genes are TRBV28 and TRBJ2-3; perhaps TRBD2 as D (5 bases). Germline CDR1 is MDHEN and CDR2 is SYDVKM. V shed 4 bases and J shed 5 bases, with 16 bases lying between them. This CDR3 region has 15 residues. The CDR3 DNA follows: TGTGCCAGCAGTTCACAAGGGAGCCTCAGAGATACGCAGTATTTT. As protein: CASSSQGSLRDTQYF.

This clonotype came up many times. CDR3 protein: CSAPRTDRVGTEAFF. The DNA for the CDR3 is TGCAGTGCTCCTCGGACGGACAGGGTCGGCACTGAAGCTTTCTTT. This rearrangement joins TRBV20-1 to TRBJ1-1, with 8 bases matching TRBD1. After removal of 5 bases from V and 4 bases from J, the junction contained 12 bases not matched to a gene. Looked up from germline, CDR1 is DFQATT and CDR2 is SNEGSKA (reference sequence). CDR3 length equals 15 residues.

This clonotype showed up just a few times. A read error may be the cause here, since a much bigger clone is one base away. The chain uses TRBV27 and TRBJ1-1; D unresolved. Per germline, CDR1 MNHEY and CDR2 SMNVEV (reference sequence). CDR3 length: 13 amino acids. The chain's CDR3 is CASTKGVNTEACF. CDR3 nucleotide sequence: TGTGCCAGCACGAAGGGAGTGAACACTGAAGCTTGCTTT.

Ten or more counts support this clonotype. The DNA of the CDR3 is TGTGCCAGCAGTTTGGGCGCGGAGCTGTTTTTT. Amino acids: CASSLGAELFF. This rearrangement joins TRBV6-2 or TRBV6-3 to TRBJ2-2; unclear D gene. Trimming removed 4 bases at V and 10 bases at J, with 7 bases between. Looked up from germline, CDR1 is MNHEY and CDR2 is SVGEGT. The CDR3 loop spans 11 amino acids.

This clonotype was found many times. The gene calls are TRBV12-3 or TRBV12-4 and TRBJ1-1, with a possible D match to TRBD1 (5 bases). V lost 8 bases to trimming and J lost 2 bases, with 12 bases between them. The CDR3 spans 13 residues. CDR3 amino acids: CASGGGLNTEAFF. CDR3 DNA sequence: TGTGCCAGCGGCGGGGGGTTAAACACTGAAGCTTTCTTT.

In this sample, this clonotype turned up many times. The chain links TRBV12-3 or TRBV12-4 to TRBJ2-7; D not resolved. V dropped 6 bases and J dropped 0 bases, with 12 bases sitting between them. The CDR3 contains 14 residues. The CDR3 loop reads CASSPIASSYEQYF. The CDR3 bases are TGTGCCAGCAGCCCTATCGCCTCCTCCTACGAGCAGTACTTC.

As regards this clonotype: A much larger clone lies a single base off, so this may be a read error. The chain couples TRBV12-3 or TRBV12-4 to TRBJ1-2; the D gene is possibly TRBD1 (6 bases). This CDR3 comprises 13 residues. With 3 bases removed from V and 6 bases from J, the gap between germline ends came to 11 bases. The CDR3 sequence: CASSLDSHNGYTF. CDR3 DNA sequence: TGTGCCAGCAGTTTGGACAGCCACAATGGCTACACCTTC.

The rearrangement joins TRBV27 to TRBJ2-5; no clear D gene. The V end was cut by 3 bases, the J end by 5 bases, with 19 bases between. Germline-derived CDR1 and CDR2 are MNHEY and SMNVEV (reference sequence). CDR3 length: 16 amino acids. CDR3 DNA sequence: TGTGCCAGCAGTTTTATAAGGTTCCCCGCCAAGGAGACCCAGTACTTC. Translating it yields CASSFIRFPAKETQYF.

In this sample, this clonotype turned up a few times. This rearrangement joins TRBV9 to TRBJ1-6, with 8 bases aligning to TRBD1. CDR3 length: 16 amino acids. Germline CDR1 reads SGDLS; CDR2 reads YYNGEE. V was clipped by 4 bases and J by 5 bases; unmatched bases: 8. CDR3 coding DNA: TGTGCCAGCAGCATACAGGGGGGAGGAGATAATTCACCCCTCCACTTT. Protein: CASSIQGGGDNSPLHF.

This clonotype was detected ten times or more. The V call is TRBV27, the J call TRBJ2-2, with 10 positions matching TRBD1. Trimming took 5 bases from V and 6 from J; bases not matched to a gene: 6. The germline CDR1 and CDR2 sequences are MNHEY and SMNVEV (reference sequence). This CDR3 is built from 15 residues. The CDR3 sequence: CASSQGQGGAGELFF. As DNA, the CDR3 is TGTGCCAGCAGTCAAGGACAGGGGGGGGCCGGGGAGCTGTTTTTT.

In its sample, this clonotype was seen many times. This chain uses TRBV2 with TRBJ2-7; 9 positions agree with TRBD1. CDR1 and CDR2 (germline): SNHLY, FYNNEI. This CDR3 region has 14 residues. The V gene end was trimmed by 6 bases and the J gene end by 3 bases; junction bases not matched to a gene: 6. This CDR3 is CASRWTGDIYEQYF. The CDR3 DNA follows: TGTGCCAGCAGGTGGACAGGGGACATCTACGAGCAGTACTTC.

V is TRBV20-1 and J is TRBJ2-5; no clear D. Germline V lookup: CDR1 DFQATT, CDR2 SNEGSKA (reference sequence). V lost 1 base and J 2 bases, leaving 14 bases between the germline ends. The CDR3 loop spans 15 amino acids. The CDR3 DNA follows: TGCAGTGCTAGAGCCCCCCATGGATATCAAGAGACCCAGTACTTC. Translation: CSARAPHGYQETQYF.

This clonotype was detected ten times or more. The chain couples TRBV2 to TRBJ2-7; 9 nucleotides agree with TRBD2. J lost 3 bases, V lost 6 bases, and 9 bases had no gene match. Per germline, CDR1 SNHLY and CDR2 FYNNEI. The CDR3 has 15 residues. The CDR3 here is CASRAGSGSVYEQYF. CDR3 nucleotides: TGTGCCAGCAGAGCAGGTAGCGGGAGCGTCTACGAGCAGTACTTC.

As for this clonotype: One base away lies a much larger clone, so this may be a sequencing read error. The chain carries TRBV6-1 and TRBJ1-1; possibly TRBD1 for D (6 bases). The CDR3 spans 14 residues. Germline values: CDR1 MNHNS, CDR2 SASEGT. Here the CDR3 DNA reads TGTGCCAGCAGTCCTTGGGGGGGGCGAACTGAATCTTTCTTT. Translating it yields CASSPWGGRTESFF.

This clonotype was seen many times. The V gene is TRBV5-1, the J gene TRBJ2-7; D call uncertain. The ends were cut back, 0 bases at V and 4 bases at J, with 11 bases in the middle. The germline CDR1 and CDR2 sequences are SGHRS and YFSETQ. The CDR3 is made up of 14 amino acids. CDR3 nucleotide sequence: TGCGCCAGCAGCTTGGTCCTGGGCTCTTACGAGCAGTACTTC. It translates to CASSLVLGSYEQYF.

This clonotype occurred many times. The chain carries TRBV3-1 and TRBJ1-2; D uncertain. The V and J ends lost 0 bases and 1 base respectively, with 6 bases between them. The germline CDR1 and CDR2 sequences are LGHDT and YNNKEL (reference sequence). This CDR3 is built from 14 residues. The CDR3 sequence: CASSQEPDNYGYTF. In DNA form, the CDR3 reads TGTGCCAGCAGCCAAGAGCCCGATAACTATGGCTACACCTTC. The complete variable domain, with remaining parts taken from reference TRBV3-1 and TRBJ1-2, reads DTAVSQTPKYLVTQMGNDKSIKCEQNLGHDTMYWYKQDSKKFLKIMFSYNNKELIINETVPNRFSPKSPDKAHLNLHINSLELGDSAVYFCASSQEPDNYGYTFGSGTRLTVV.

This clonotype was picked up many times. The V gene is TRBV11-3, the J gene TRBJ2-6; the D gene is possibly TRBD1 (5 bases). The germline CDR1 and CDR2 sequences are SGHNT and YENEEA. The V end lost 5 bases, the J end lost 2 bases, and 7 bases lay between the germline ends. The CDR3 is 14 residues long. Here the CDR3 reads CASSPGTGANVLTF. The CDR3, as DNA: TGTGCCAGCAGCCCAGGGACTGGGGCCAACGTCCTGACTTTC.

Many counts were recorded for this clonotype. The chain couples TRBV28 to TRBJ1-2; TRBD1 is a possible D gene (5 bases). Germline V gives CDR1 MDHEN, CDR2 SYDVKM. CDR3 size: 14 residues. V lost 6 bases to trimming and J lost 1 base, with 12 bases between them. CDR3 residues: CASRWQGGNYGYTF. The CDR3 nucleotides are TGTGCCAGCAGGTGGCAGGGCGGTAACTATGGCTACACCTTC.

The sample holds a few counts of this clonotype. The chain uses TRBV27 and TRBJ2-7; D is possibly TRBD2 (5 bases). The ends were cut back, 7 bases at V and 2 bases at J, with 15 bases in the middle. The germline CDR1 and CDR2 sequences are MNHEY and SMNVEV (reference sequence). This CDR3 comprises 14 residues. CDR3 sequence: CASMALDSTYEQYF. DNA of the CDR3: TGTGCCAGCATGGCACTAGATTCTACCTACGAGCAGTACTTC.

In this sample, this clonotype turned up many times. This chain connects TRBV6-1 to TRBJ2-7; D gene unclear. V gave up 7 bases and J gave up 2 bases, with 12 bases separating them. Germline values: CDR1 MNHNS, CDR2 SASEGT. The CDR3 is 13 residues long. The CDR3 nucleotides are TGTGCCAGCATCGATGTTGGGACCTACGAGCAGTACTTC. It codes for CASIDVGTYEQYF.

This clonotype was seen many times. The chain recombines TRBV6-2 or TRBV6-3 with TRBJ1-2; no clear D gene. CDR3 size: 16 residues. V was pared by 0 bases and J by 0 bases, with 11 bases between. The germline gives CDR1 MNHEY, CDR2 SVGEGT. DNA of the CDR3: TGTGCCAGCAGTTACTCGCCCTTTGGACCTAACTATGGCTACACCTTC. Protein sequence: CASSYSPFGPNYGYTF.

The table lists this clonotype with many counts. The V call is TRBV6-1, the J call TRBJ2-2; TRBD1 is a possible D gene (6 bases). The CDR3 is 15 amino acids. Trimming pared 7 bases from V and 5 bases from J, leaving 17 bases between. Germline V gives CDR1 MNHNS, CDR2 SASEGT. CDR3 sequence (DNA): TGTGCCAGCACCCAAACAGGGCCGAGGACCGGGGAGCTGTTTTTT. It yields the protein CASTQTGPRTGELFF.

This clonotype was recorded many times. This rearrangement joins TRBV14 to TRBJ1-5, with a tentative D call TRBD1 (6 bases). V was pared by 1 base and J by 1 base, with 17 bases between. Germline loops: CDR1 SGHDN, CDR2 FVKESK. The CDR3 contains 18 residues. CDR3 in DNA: TGTGCCAGCAGCCAAGTCAGGGACAACCTGTGGAGCAATCAGCCCCAGCATTTT. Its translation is CASSQVRDNLWSNQPQHF.

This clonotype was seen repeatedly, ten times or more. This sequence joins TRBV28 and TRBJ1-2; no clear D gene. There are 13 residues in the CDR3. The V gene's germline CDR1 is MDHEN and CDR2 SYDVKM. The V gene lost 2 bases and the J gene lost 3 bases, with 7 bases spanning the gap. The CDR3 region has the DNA TGTGCCAGCAGTTTAGGTCCCCACTATGGCTACACCTTC. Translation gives CASSLGPHYGYTF.

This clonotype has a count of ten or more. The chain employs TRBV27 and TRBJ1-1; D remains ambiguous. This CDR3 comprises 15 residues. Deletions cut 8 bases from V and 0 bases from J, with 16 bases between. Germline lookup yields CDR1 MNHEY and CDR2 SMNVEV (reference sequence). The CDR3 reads CASGSFWEMNTEAFF. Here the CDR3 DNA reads TGTGCCAGCGGGTCATTTTGGGAGATGAACACTGAAGCTTTCTTT.

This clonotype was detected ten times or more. The CDR3 is CAIRGQKDSPLHF. The CDR3 DNA reads as TGTGCCATACGGGGACAGAAGGATTCACCCCTCCACTTT. This rearrangement joins TRBV10-3 to TRBJ1-6; TRBD1 matches at 7 bases. The CDR3 runs 13 residues. The germline CDR1 and CDR2 sequences are ENHRY and SYGVKD. V shed 9 bases and J 8 bases; nucleotides not matched to a gene: 7.